This T cell receptor (beta chain) was sequenced during a study of Graves' ophthalmopathy and Graves' hyperthyroidism. Study-wide points: The majority of expanded thyroid clonotypes above 0.001 frequency also occurred in blood.

Scientists amplified the TCR beta CDR3 regions from RNA transcripts. RT-PCR with HTBI primers came first, then second-round multiplex PCR. TCRdb ran MiXCR on the multiplex PCR reads and lists one entry per CDR3 protein. The repertoire consists of about 640,000 distinct CDR3 sequences, with more than 40% occurring once and the leading ten covering roughly 3.5%. Germline V gene data show CDR1 as MNHEY and CDR2 as SVGAGI. The CDR3 loop spans 14 amino acids. V gave up 2 bases and J gave up 9 bases; unmatched junction bases: 7. This clonotype turned up a few times. Its antigen is not known. This rearrangement joins TRBV6-5 to TRBJ1-5, with TRBD1 identical over 7 bases. The clonotype comes from an adult man with Graves' ophthalmopathy. Sequencing was performed on peripheral blood. CDR3 DNA: TGTGCCAGCAGTTACGTCGCCAGGGGGATGCCCCAGCATTTT. Protein sequence: CASSYVARGMPQHF.